Listed below are T cell receptor beta chains from one sample, sequenced in a study of long-term antiretroviral therapy in people with HIV. Repertoires were generated with immunoSEQ multiplex PCR, while TCRdb's copy carries only in-frame clones and drops some. The sample shows tens of thousands of clones, 65% to 90% of them seen only once. The sample here was unsorted PBMCs, taken roughly 3.5 years after starting antiretroviral therapy. These receptors originate from a man aged 18 to 30 with HIV. Each CDR3 is given with its conserved first and last residue. Fields, in order: V gene, J gene, D gene, CDR3 DNA, CDR3 protein. D genes are given only for firm matches.

v_call: TRBV5-1; j_call: TRBJ2-1; d_call: -; cdr3_nt: TGCGCCAGCAGCTCCCTAGTAGATTCCTACAATGAGCAGTTCTTC; cdr3_aa: CASSSLVDSYNEQFF
v_call: TRBV6-1; j_call: TRBJ1-2; d_call: TRBD1; cdr3_nt: TGTGCCAGCAGTGAAGCCCCAGGGGGGTTCTATGGCTACACCTTC; cdr3_aa: CASSEAPGGFYGYTF
v_call: TRBV6-5; j_call: TRBJ1-1; d_call: -; cdr3_nt: TGTGCCAGCAGTTACCCGGGAGGGGTCGGAGCTTTCTTT; cdr3_aa: CASSYPGGVGAFF
v_call: TRBV4-1; j_call: TRBJ2-5; d_call: -; cdr3_nt: TGCGCCAGCAGCCCCATACAGAACTTCCAAGAGACCCAGTACTTC; cdr3_aa: CASSPIQNFQETQYF
v_call: TRBV12-5; j_call: TRBJ2-2; d_call: -; cdr3_nt: TGTGCTAGTGGTTGGGCTGGGATGGGAGCCGGGGAGCTGTTTTTT; cdr3_aa: CASGWAGMGAGELFF
v_call: TRBV7-9; j_call: TRBJ2-1; d_call: TRBD1; cdr3_nt: TGTGCCAGCAGCTTAGAGGGGACAGGGGCTTACAATGAGCAGTTCTTC; cdr3_aa: CASSLEGTGAYNEQFF
v_call: TRBV5-1; j_call: TRBJ1-1; d_call: -; cdr3_nt: TGCGCCAGCAGCAGGCAATCAGGGTCAGCGCAGGGATCCACTGAAGCTTTCTTT; cdr3_aa: CASSRQSGSAQGSTEAFF
v_call: TRBV7-8; j_call: TRBJ1-6; d_call: -; cdr3_nt: TGTGCCAGCAGCTTAGTAGTTTTGAGCTCCTATAATTCACCCCTCCACTTT; cdr3_aa: CASSLVVLSSYNSPLHF
v_call: TRBV28; j_call: TRBJ1-2; d_call: -; cdr3_nt: TGTGCCAGCAGTTTAAACAGCCTCCTAGACTATGGCTACACCTTC; cdr3_aa: CASSLNSLLDYGYTF
v_call: TRBV10-3; j_call: TRBJ2-3; d_call: -; cdr3_nt: TGTGCCATAGGCCGGCAGGGCACAGATACGCAGTATTTT; cdr3_aa: CAIGRQGTDTQYF
v_call: TRBV5-4; j_call: TRBJ1-3; d_call: -; cdr3_nt: TGTGCCAGCAGCTTGGGTTTAGGAGATCTTGGAAACACCATATATTTT; cdr3_aa: CASSLGLGDLGNTIYF